Included here is one TCR beta chain sequence, with context. Its cognate antigen is unknown. The method was immunoSEQ multiplex PCR; TCRdb's version includes in-frame clones alone and lacks a portion of them. The sample lists tens of thousands of clones, around 93% occurring once. Germline V gene lookup returns CDR1 SGHNT and CDR2 YYREEE (reference sequence). V lost 4 bases to trimming and J lost 0 bases, with 11 bases between them. The CDR3 runs to 14 residues. The source of the sample is a study of OX40 agonist ivuxolimab in advanced cancers. About the study: Treatment received earlier with anti-PD-1, anti-PD-L1 or anti-CTLA-4 agents was allowed, and 40% had some.

The study's findings and limits: The specificity for antigen of the expanded peripheral T cells was not determined. More expanded clones were found, on average, in CD8+ than in CD4+ T cells.

The rearrangement links TRBV5-4 to TRBJ2-7; D call uncertain. This TCR was recovered from an adult with an advanced solid tumor such as melanoma, head and neck, liver or kidney cancer. The specimen was CD4+ or CD8+ T cells sorted from blood, collected in a trial of the OX40 agonist ivuxolimab. In DNA form, the CDR3 reads TGTGCCAGCAGCAGAACAGCGAGCTCCTACGAGCAGTACTTC. Amino acids: CASSRTASSYEQYF. Complete variable domain (other parts from reference TRBV5-4 and TRBJ2-7): ETGVTQSPTHLIKTRGQQVTLRCSSQSGHNTVSWYQQALGQGPQFIFQYYREEENGRGNFPPRFSGLQFPNYSSELNVNALELDDSALYLCASSRTASSYEQYFGPGTRLTVT.